This T cell receptor (beta chain) was obtained from a study of T cell repertoires in cytomegalovirus infection. Study in general: Public TCR beta signature analysis indicated the presence of both CMV infection and matching HLA type.

This CDR3 spans 18 amino acids. The ends were cut back, 2 bases at V and 8 bases at J, with 24 bases in the middle. From germline, CDR1 is MNHGY and CDR2 SVAAGI. One entry per CDR3 protein results from TCRdb running MiXCR on the reads. The sample lists about 400,000 distinct CDR3 sequences, 15% to 20% occurring once. The clonotype was recovered from a human donor in good health (CMV status not recorded). Some clones in this sample may be carry-over from other donors' samples. Sequencing used PBMCs. V is TRBV6-9 and J is TRBJ1-4; tentative D call: TRBD1 (6 bases). CDR3 region: CASSYHRVRGPGEEKLFF. The CDR3 nucleotides are TGTGCCAGCAGTTATCACAGGGTTAGGGGCCCGGGAGAGGAAAAACTGTTTTTT.